A single sample is the source of the 7 T cell receptor beta chains below, sequenced in a study of regulatory T cells in long-lasting Graves disease. Time point meaning: newly diagnosed GD, antithyroid drugs for less than 3 months. PBMC-extracted RNA yielded the TCR library. With iRepertoire HTBI primers and Arm-PCR of CDR3 regions, TCR beta libraries were built. TCRdb recomputed calls from the multiplex PCR reads with MiXCR, one row per CDR3 protein. The sample gives roughly 400,000 distinct CDR3 sequences, around 15% of which show up once; approximately 22% is in the top ten. This same sample was also taken into another study, of T cells in Graves' hyperthyroidism and ophthalmopathy.

Sequenced here: peripheral blood mononuclear cells (PBMCs), sampled at new diagnosis, from a patient treated with antithyroid drugs. The receptors originated from a woman between 18 and 29 years old with Graves disease.

The table lists this clonotype with many counts. The chain carries TRBV28 and TRBJ2-7, with TRBD2 identical over 12 bases. This CDR3 is built from 17 residues. J was trimmed by 2 bases and V by 4 bases; bases with no gene match: 9. Germline CDR1 reads MDHEN; CDR2 reads SYDVKM. The CDR3 DNA reads as TGTGCCAGCAGTTCCCGGATGACTAGCGGGAGAGCCTACGAGCAGTACTTC. Translated, it gives CASSSRMTSGRAYEQYF.

This clonotype was seen more than once but under ten times. A much larger clone differs by one base, so this may be a read error. V gene TRBV28 combines with J gene TRBJ2-1; D remains ambiguous. Germline V gene data show CDR1 as MDHEN and CDR2 as SYDVKM. CDR3 length: 11 amino acids. The CDR3 reads CASSTHNEQSF. For the CDR3, the DNA is TGTGCCAGCAGTACTCACAATGAGCAGTCCTTC.

A word on this clonotype: One end of the junction fails to match germline, which may point to a read error. The V gene is TRBV4-3, the J gene TRBJ2-7; 12 bases fit TRBD2. This CDR3 has 16 residues. Germline lookup yields CDR1 LGHNA and CDR2 YSLEER. The CDR3 reads CASSQGLAGNFYEQYF. Written as DNA, the CDR3 is TGCGCCAGCAGTCAAGGACTAGCGGGAAATTTCTACGAGCAGTACTTC.

In this sample, this clonotype turned up a few times. This chain connects TRBV6-2 or TRBV6-3 to TRBJ2-3, with D unresolved. The CDR3 sequence is 14 residues long. V was trimmed by 4 bases and J by 2 bases, leaving 10 bases between them. The V gene's germline CDR1 is MNHEY and CDR2 SVGEGT. The CDR3: CASSWTSDTDTQYF. CDR3 nucleotide sequence: TGTGCCAGCAGTTGGACGTCGGACACAGATACGCAGTATTTT.

Notes on this clonotype: A much larger clone differs by one base, so this may be a read error. The V call is TRBV25-1, the J call TRBJ2-7; TRBD2 matches 14 bases. CDR1 and CDR2 (germline): MGHDK, SYGVNS. The CDR3 spans 15 residues. CDR3 nucleotide sequence: TGTGCCAGCAATTCAGGACTAGCGGGAGGCTACGAGCAGGACTTC. Translating gives CASNSGLAGGYEQDF.

This clonotype was detected many times. The chain joins TRBV11-3 to TRBJ2-5; 9 positions match TRBD1. V shed 1 base and J 4 bases; nucleotides not matched to a gene: 7. From germline, CDR1 is SGHNT and CDR2 YENEEA. The CDR3 spans 16 residues. The CDR3 loop reads CASSLGGQGGGETQYF. The CDR3 coding sequence is TGTGCCAGCAGCTTAGGGGGACAGGGTGGAGGAGAGACCCAGTACTTC. Supplemented by reference TRBV11-3 and TRBJ2-5, the full variable domain reads EAGVVQSPRYKIIEKKQPVAFWCNPISGHNTLYWYLQNLGQGPELLIRYENEEAVDDSQLPKDRFSAERLKGVDSTLKIQPAELGDSAVYLCASSLGGQGGGETQYFGPGTRLLVL.

This clonotype has a count of ten or more. This chain connects TRBV24-1 to TRBJ2-1; TRBD2 aligns across 8 bases. V gave up 4 bases and J gave up 0 bases; unmatched junction bases: 4. Germline V gene data show CDR1 as KGHDR and CDR2 as SFDVKD. This CDR3 has 16 residues. CDR3 DNA sequence: TGTGCCACCAGTGACCGCAGCGGGAGCTCCTACAATGAGCAGTTCTTC. Its protein product is CATSDRSGSSYNEQFF.